A single sample is the source of the 26 T cell receptor beta chains below, sequenced in a study of CD8 T cells in ankylosing spondylitis. Study observations and caveats: A TCR beta motif made of fewer than ten highly homologous variants seemed typical of ankylosing spondylitis blood.

TCRdb independently ran MiXCR on the 5' RACE reads; one entry per CDR3 protein. The table lists about 500,000 distinct CDR3 sequences, roughly 13% of them singletons, with 6.8% in the top ten. The antigens for these receptors are not known. The specimen was blood, either unsorted or a sorted T cell fraction (not recorded which). The receptors were gathered from a male donor with ankylosing spondylitis.

The chain combines TRBV4-2 with TRBJ2-5, with 7 bases aligning to TRBD1. Per germline, CDR1 LGHNA and CDR2 YNFKEQ. V shed 1 base, J shed 3 bases, and the junction held 8 bases outside the gene matches. The CDR3 contains 16 residues. The CDR3 nucleotides read TGTGCCAGCAGCCAAGGAAGGGGGCTGGACAAAGAGACCCAGTACTTC. Translation gives CASSQGRGLDKETQYF.

The chain combines TRBV5-4 with TRBJ2-7; TRBD1 aligns across 7 bases. The CDR3 runs to 15 residues. Germline CDR1 reads SGHNT; CDR2 reads YYREEE (reference sequence). The V segment lost 5 bases and the J segment 1 base; nucleotides outside the gene matches: 9. This CDR3 reads CASRVTGEGSYEQYF. In DNA form, the CDR3 reads TGTGCCAGCAGAGTTACAGGGGAAGGATCCTACGAGCAGTACTTC.

This clonotype has just a few counts. The chain joins TRBV9 to TRBJ2-3; weak D call: TRBD2 (6 bases). The CDR3 runs to 14 residues. Germline V gene sequence: CDR1 SGDLS, CDR2 YYNGEE. Deletions cut 7 bases from V and 4 bases from J, with 16 bases between. The CDR3 DNA is TGTGCCAGCGCCCGTGGAGGGCCCCCAGATACGCAGTATTTT. This gives the protein CASARGGPPDTQYF.

The chain uses TRBV20-1 and TRBJ2-2; 8 nucleotides match TRBD2. The V segment lost 5 bases and the J segment 5 bases; nucleotides outside the gene matches: 4. There are 13 residues in the CDR3. In germline, CDR1 is DFQATT, CDR2 SNEGSKA (reference sequence). CDR3 sequence: CSAGGLATGELFF. The CDR3 nucleotides read TGCAGTGCTGGAGGACTAGCTACCGGGGAGCTGTTTTTT.

This clonotype was observed a few times. This chain links TRBV6-1 with TRBJ1-1; no clear D. Germline V gene lookup returns CDR1 MNHNS and CDR2 SASEGT. The CDR3 extends over 13 amino acids. The V end lost 9 bases, the J end lost 3 bases, and 14 bases lay between the germline ends. The CDR3 reads CASDRVLDTEAFF. In DNA, the CDR3 is TGTGCCAGTGATCGGGTTCTAGACACTGAAGCTTTCTTT.

The rearrangement joins TRBV7-2 to TRBJ2-1; maybe TRBD2 (5 bases). CDR3 size: 17 residues. Deletions cut 2 bases from V and 0 bases from J, with 14 bases between. CDR1 and CDR2 from the germline V gene are SGHTA and FQGNSA. In nucleotides, the CDR3 is TGTGCCAGCAGCTTATCGCGGGCCTTTAGCTCCTACAATGAGCAGTTCTTC. Protein sequence: CASSLSRAFSSYNEQFF.

There are many counts of this clonotype. The chain joins TRBV12-3 or TRBV12-4 to TRBJ2-3; 10 bases agree with TRBD2. After removal of 6 bases from V and 2 bases from J, the junction contained 5 bases not matched to a gene. There are 15 residues in the CDR3. The CDR3 sequence is CASSPSGRATDTQYF. DNA of the CDR3: TGTGCCAGCAGCCCGAGCGGGAGGGCCACAGATACGCAGTATTTT.

This clonotype has more than one count but fewer than ten. V usage is TRBV5-6 and J usage is TRBJ2-3; TRBD1 aligns across 8 bases. J lost 5 bases, V lost 6 bases, and 14 bases had no gene match. Germline V gives CDR1 SGHDT, CDR2 YYEEEE. This CDR3 contains 16 residues. CDR3 sequence: CASTHDRGSLQDTQYF. In DNA, the CDR3 is TGTGCCAGCACCCACGACAGGGGTTCCCTTCAAGATACGCAGTATTTT. The whole variable domain, filled in from reference TRBV5-6 and TRBJ2-3, reads DAGVTQSPTHLIKTRGQQVTLRCSPKSGHDTVSWYQQALGQGPQFIFQYYEEEERQRGNFPDRFSGHQFPNYSSELNVNALLLGDSALYLCASTHDRGSLQDTQYFGPGTRLTVL.

This clonotype was seen ten or more times. The chain carries TRBV5-5 and TRBJ2-6; D unclear. Germline-derived CDR1 and CDR2 are SGHKS and YYEKEE (reference sequence). V was trimmed by 0 bases and J by 0 bases, leaving 7 bases between them. The CDR3 runs to 16 residues. The CDR3, as DNA: TGTGCCAGCAGCTTGGCCGTGAGCTCTGGGGCCAACGTCCTGACTTTC. Protein: CASSLAVSSGANVLTF.

This clonotype occurred a few times. V gene TRBV27 combines with J gene TRBJ2-2; D is unclear. V was cut by 5 bases and J by 5 bases, with 15 bases left in between. Germline CDR1 is MNHEY and CDR2 is SMNVEV (reference sequence). The CDR3 spans 15 residues. This CDR3 reads CASSPRRDRTGELFF. As DNA, the CDR3 is TGTGCCAGCAGTCCAAGAAGGGATCGGACCGGGGAGCTGTTTTTT.

This clonotype was recorded at least ten times. The rearrangement uses TRBV7-7 and TRBJ2-3; 10 bases map to TRBD1. This CDR3 is built from 15 residues. V lost 4 bases, J lost 2 bases, and 3 bases stayed unmatched. CDR1 and CDR2 from the germline V gene are SSHAT and FNYEAQ (reference sequence). CDR3 nucleotide sequence: TGTGCCAGCAGCTCCGGACAGGGGGTCACAGATACGCAGTATTTT. Protein sequence: CASSSGQGVTDTQYF.

This clonotype was counted between two and nine times. The CDR3 loop reads CSALPLVNSGSREQYF. The CDR3 DNA reads as TGCAGTGCCCTACCACTAGTAAATAGCGGGAGTCGGGAGCAGTACTTC. The rearrangement uses TRBV20-1 and TRBJ2-7, with 9 bases that match TRBD2. The CDR3 spans 16 residues. Germline V gives CDR1 DFQATT, CDR2 SNEGSKA (reference sequence). Unmatched junction bases numbered 19, after V lost 6 bases and J lost 7 bases.

This clonotype was observed a handful of times. The rearrangement uses TRBV5-6 and TRBJ1-2; a weak D match, TRBD1 (5 bases). The CDR3 sequence is 14 residues long. With 2 bases removed from V and 5 bases from J, the gap between germline ends came to 13 bases. The germline V gene encodes CDR1 SGHDT and CDR2 YYEEEE. The CDR3 nucleotides read TGTGCCAGCAGCTTCGGCAGGGCGGGGTATGGCTACACCTTC. Its protein is CASSFGRAGYGYTF.

CDR3 sequence reads: CASSFVGGEHNEQFF. CDR3 coding DNA: TGTGCCAGCAGCTTCGTCGGGGGAGAACACAATGAGCAGTTCTTC. This chain joins TRBV5-6 and TRBJ2-1; tentatively, D is TRBD2 (6 bases). V lost 2 bases, J lost 5 bases, and 14 bases lay in between. The CDR3 length is 15 residues. Germline V gives CDR1 SGHDT, CDR2 YYEEEE.

This clonotype was counted a few times. The rearrangement joins TRBV3-1 to TRBJ1-4; D uncertain. The V gene lost 5 bases and the J gene lost 5 bases, with 9 bases spanning the gap. This CDR3 has 13 residues. From germline, CDR1 is LGHDT and CDR2 YNNKEL (reference sequence). CDR3 coding DNA: TGTGCCAGCAGCGAGGCGCTCAATGAAAAACTGTTTTTT. Translated, it gives CASSEALNEKLFF.

This clonotype was observed at least ten times. CDR3 DNA sequence: TGTGCCAGCAGCTTGCCTACGAGGGGGTTTGGGAATGAGCAGTTCTTC. Translation: CASSLPTRGFGNEQFF. The chain combines TRBV5-6 with TRBJ2-1, with D perhaps matching TRBD1 (6 bases). V dropped 1 base and J dropped 7 bases, with 18 bases sitting between them. Germline lookup yields CDR1 SGHDT and CDR2 YYEEEE. CDR3 length: 16 amino acids.

This clonotype was seen more than once but under ten times. The CDR3 DNA is TGTGCCACCTCCGAAACAGGGGGCCCTCGGTATGAGCAGTTCTTC. Translation gives CATSETGGPRYEQFF. The rearrangement uses TRBV24-1 and TRBJ2-1; 9 bases match TRBD1. Germline loops: CDR1 KGHDR, CDR2 SFDVKD. CDR3 length: 15 residues. V lost 9 bases, J lost 8 bases, and 13 bases stayed unmatched.

The chain has TRBV20-1 and TRBJ2-5, with 9 bases lining up with TRBD2. Unmatched junction bases numbered 12, after V lost 2 bases and J lost 2 bases. Germline V gives CDR1 DFQATT, CDR2 SNEGSKA (reference sequence). This CDR3 comprises 17 residues. The CDR3 region has the DNA TGCAGTGCTAGATCCCCGGCGGGGGGGCCTACACAAGAGACCCAGTACTTC. Protein: CSARSPAGGPTQETQYF.

This chain links TRBV20-1 with TRBJ2-3; 9 bases fit TRBD2. After removal of 3 bases from V and 4 bases from J, the junction contained 5 bases not matched to a gene. CDR1 is DFQATT, CDR2 SNEGSKA, per germline (reference sequence). CDR3 length: 14 amino acids. CDR3 DNA sequence: TGCAGTGCTAGGGTAGCGGGAGTGGCAGATACGCAGTATTTT. This sequence encodes CSARVAGVADTQYF.

V is TRBV5-1 and J is TRBJ2-7; a possible D gene is TRBD2 (6 bases). Trimming pared 4 bases from V and 2 bases from J, leaving 19 bases between. Germline assignment: CDR1 SGHRS and CDR2 YFSETQ. This CDR3 has 16 residues. The CDR3 DNA is TGCGCCAGCAGCCTTAAACTAGCAACTATTACCTACGAGCAGTACTTC. It is translated as CASSLKLATITYEQYF.

This clonotype has a count of ten or more. V is TRBV7-2 and J is TRBJ2-3; no definite D call. CDR3 size: 13 residues. V lost 5 bases to trimming and J lost 1 base, with 7 bases between them. Germline lookup yields CDR1 SGHTA and CDR2 FQGNSA. CDR3 DNA sequence: TGTGCCAGCAGCCCTACCGGCACAGATACGCAGTATTTT. It codes for CASSPTGTDTQYF.

The V and J genes are TRBV12-3 or TRBV12-4 and TRBJ2-1; no firm D call. V was cut by 5 bases and J by 3 bases, with 8 bases left in between. The CDR3 has 13 residues. The CDR3 DNA sequence: TGTGCCAGCAGTCACACTCGCTACAATGAGCAGTTCTTC. This translates into CASSHTRYNEQFF.

This clonotype was observed a handful of times. This sequence joins TRBV5-1 and TRBJ1-3; D remains ambiguous. The V gene's germline CDR1 is SGHRS and CDR2 YFSETQ. V was shortened by 2 bases and J by 3 bases, with 12 bases between the two germline ends. CDR3 size: 15 residues. CDR3 sequence: CASSLSSGRGNTIYF. The CDR3 DNA reads as TGCGCCAGCAGCTTAAGTTCGGGCCGTGGAAACACCATATATTTT.

This clonotype appeared a few times. V is TRBV15 and J is TRBJ2-1; TRBD2 agrees at 14 bases. Germline V gene lookup returns CDR1 LNHNV and CDR2 YYDKDF (reference sequence). V dropped 4 bases and J dropped 8; count of bases not matched to a gene: 7. The CDR3 sequence is 16 residues long. The CDR3 region is CATSKVGLAGVDEQFF. CDR3 nucleotides: TGTGCCACCAGCAAAGTGGGACTAGCGGGAGTGGATGAGCAGTTCTTC.

The J gene is TRBJ1-5, the V gene TRBV6-1, with TRBD1 matching over 7 bases. CDR3 size: 14 residues. CDR1 is MNHNS, CDR2 SASEGT, per germline. With V trimmed by 2 bases and J by 4 bases, 2 bases remained unmatched. The CDR3 sequence: CASSELTGNQPQHF. CDR3 coding DNA: TGTGCCAGCAGTGAATTGACAGGGAATCAGCCCCAGCATTTT.

This clonotype showed up just a few times. V gene TRBV6-2 or TRBV6-3 combines with J gene TRBJ1-2; no clear D. Between the trimmed V and J ends, which lost 2 bases and 2 bases, there was a span of 3 bases. Germline values: CDR1 MNHEY, CDR2 SVGEGT. CDR3 length: 12 amino acids. This CDR3 reads CASSYNNYGYTF. For the CDR3, the DNA is TGTGCCAGCAGTTACAACAACTATGGCTACACCTTC.